This TCR beta chain was found in a study of identical twins. Overall study findings and caveats: Twins' excess sharing was less marked for out-of-frame beta sequences.

Of note for this clonotype: Its cognate antigen is unknown.

Each CDR3 protein gets one entry after TCRdb re-called the 5' RACE reads with MiXCR. The data hold approximately 500,000 distinct CDR3 sequences, with roughly 15% observed a single time. This same sample was also part of a study on yellow fever vaccine responses in identical twins.

This TCR was sampled from a woman aged 18-29 years in good health. Sequencing was performed on CD4+ T cells sorted from blood.

CDR3 residues: CANAGTSTDTQYF. CDR3 nucleotides: TGTGCCAACGCCGGGACAAGCACAGATACGCAGTATTTT. V usage is TRBV10-3 and J usage is TRBJ2-3, with D perhaps TRBD1 (6 bases). The CDR3 runs to 13 residues. Germline assignment: CDR1 ENHRY and CDR2 SYGVKD. Deletions cut 10 bases from V and 0 bases from J, with 11 bases between.